This passage covers 26 T cell receptor beta chains from one sample sequenced in a study of blood T cell repertoires in COVID-19. Clones were read by immunoSEQ multiplex PCR, and TCRdb kept only the in-frame ones, dropping some. Of about 200,000 clones in the sample, around 86% were seen once. Sequencing used peripheral blood. The receptors were gathered from a man in his fifties or sixties with acute or convalescent COVID-19.

The chain is built from TRBV24-1 and TRBJ1-4; unclear D gene. Germline V lookup: CDR1 KGHDR, CDR2 SFDVKD. This CDR3 comprises 11 residues. CDR3 bases: TGTGGGACTACAACTAATGAAAAACTGTTTTTT. Amino acid sequence: CGTTTNEKLFF.

This chain connects TRBV12-3 or TRBV12-4 to TRBJ2-3; 7 nucleotides match TRBD2. V trimming: 5 bases; J trimming: 6 bases; junction bases outside the gene matches: 5. The CDR3 consists of 13 residues. The CDR3 protein is CASSGTTGDTQYF. CDR3 nucleotide sequence: TGTGCCAGCAGTGGGACTACCGGTGATACGCAGTATTTT.

The V gene is TRBV18, the J gene TRBJ1-6; perhaps TRBD1 as D (5 bases). Germline values: CDR1 KGHSH, CDR2 LQKENI. Trimming shortened V by 3 bases and J by 7 bases, and 13 bases separated the two germline ends. This CDR3 has 15 residues. The CDR3 DNA is TGTGCCAGCTCACCTCTGGGGCGAAGGAATTCACCCCTCCACTTT. Translated: CASSPLGRRNSPLHF.

The V call is TRBV6-2 or TRBV6-3, the J call TRBJ1-5; no reliable D call. V lost 0 bases to trimming and J lost 11 bases, with 8 bases between them. This CDR3 has 12 residues. Germline values: CDR1 MNHEY, CDR2 SVGEGT. CDR3 nucleotide sequence: TGTGCCAGCAGTTACTCGAGGTCGTCCCAGCATTTT. It translates to CASSYSRSSQHF.

This clone came up a few times. This rearrangement joins TRBV5-6 to TRBJ1-6; 9 positions match TRBD1. Trimming removed 4 bases from V and 3 bases from J; junction bases left unmatched: 11. Germline V gene sequence: CDR1 SGHDT, CDR2 YYEEEE. The length of the CDR3 is 18 residues. CDR3 sequence reads: CASSLRPGTGYYNSPLHF. The CDR3 DNA reads as TGTGCCAGCAGCCTCCGTCCCGGGACAGGGTACTATAATTCACCCCTCCACTTT.

This chain links TRBV4-1 with TRBJ1-1; no definite D call. Germline V lookup: CDR1 MGHRA, CDR2 YSYEKL. The CDR3 runs to 14 residues. Between the trimmed V and J ends, which lost 0 bases and 6 bases, there was a span of 11 bases. The CDR3 DNA is TGCGCCAGCAGCCAAGATCTTCGGGTGGCTGAAGCTTTCTTT. Translating it yields CASSQDLRVAEAFF.

V and J are TRBV28 and TRBJ1-6; possibly TRBD1 for D (5 bases). Germline CDR1 MDHEN, CDR2 SYDVKM. The CDR3 runs to 17 residues. V was clipped by 5 bases and J by 0 bases, with 14 bases between them. Here the CDR3 DNA reads TGTGCCAGCAGTGGCCGGGAGGGGAGCTCCTATAATTCACCCCTCCACTTT. As protein: CASSGREGSSYNSPLHF.

J is TRBJ1-4 and V is TRBV5-1; a weak D match, TRBD1 (6 bases). Germline V lookup: CDR1 SGHRS, CDR2 YFSETQ. Trimming removed 0 bases from V and 7 bases from J, with 16 bases in between. The CDR3 runs 16 residues. The CDR3 loop is CASSLEPQGHGEKLFF. The CDR3 region has the DNA TGCGCCAGCAGCTTGGAACCACAGGGTCATGGTGAAAAACTGTTTTTT.

The V and J genes are TRBV30 and TRBJ2-7, with D possibly matching TRBD2 (7 bases). Germline CDR1 is GTSNPN and CDR2 is SVGIG (reference sequence). CDR3 length: 12 amino acids. V shed 4 bases and J shed 7 bases, with 14 bases lying between them. The CDR3 region is CAWNRGAVEQYF. The DNA for the CDR3 is TGTGCCTGGAACCGGGGGGCGGTGGAGCAGTACTTC.

The chain carries TRBV6-6 and TRBJ1-3; 12 bases are a match to TRBD1. V lost 6 bases and J lost 3; bases outside the gene matches: 6. In germline, CDR1 is MNHNY, CDR2 SVGAGI (reference sequence). The CDR3 spans 16 residues. In nucleotides, the CDR3 is TGTGCCAGCAGGGGACAGGGGGCTATAAGTGGAAACACCATATATTTT. Protein: CASRGQGAISGNTIYF.

The rearrangement joins TRBV10-1 to TRBJ2-3, with D unclear. This CDR3 region has 13 residues. CDR1 WNHNN and CDR2 SYGVQD come from the germline V gene (reference sequence). V lost 3 bases to trimming and J lost 3 bases, with 7 bases between them. The CDR3 reads CASSDRRTDTQYF. The CDR3 DNA reads TGCGCCAGCAGTGATAGGAGAACAGATACGCAGTATTTT.

This clone was seen only a few times. The rearrangement links TRBV10-2 to TRBJ2-2; D possibly corresponds to TRBD1 (6 bases). The CDR3 is made up of 13 amino acids. V lost 4 bases and J lost 6, with 9 bases in between. CDR1 and CDR2 from the germline V gene are WSHSY and SAAADI. Here the CDR3 reads CASSARGAGELFF. DNA for the CDR3: TGCGCCAGCAGTGCCAGGGGAGCCGGGGAGCTGTTTTTT.

The CDR3 DNA follows: TGTGCCAGCAGCTACAACACAGGGGACCAAGAGACCCAGTACTTC. Its translation is CASSYNTGDQETQYF. This chain connects TRBV11-2 to TRBJ2-5, with 7 nucleotides matching TRBD1. Germline loops: CDR1 SGHAT, CDR2 FQNNGV. The V and J ends lost 4 bases and 0 bases, in that order; junction bases with no gene match: 5. The CDR3 consists of 15 residues. The full variable domain, rest sourced from reference TRBV11-2 and TRBJ2-5, is EAGVAQSPRYKIIEKRQSVAFWCNPISGHATLYWYQQILGQGPKLLIQFQNNGVVDDSQLPKDRFSAERLKGVDSTLKIQPAKLEDSAVYLCASSYNTGDQETQYFGPGTRLLVL.

V and J are TRBV7-8 and TRBJ1-2, with 7 bases aligning to TRBD1. This CDR3 is 12 amino acids long. Germline CDR1 reads SGHVS; CDR2 reads FQNEAQ. Trimming at V came to 5 bases and at J to 10 bases, leaving 7 bases not matched to a gene. The CDR3 loop is CASSKDRADYTF. CDR3 bases: TGTGCCAGCAGCAAAGACAGGGCAGACTACACCTTC.

The chain links TRBV5-1 to TRBJ1-3, with 8 nucleotides matching TRBD1. The CDR3 totals 15 residues. CDR1 SGHRS and CDR2 YFSETQ come from the germline V gene. The V segment lost 1 base and the J segment 6 bases; nucleotides outside the gene matches: 6. The DNA of the CDR3 is TGCGCCAGCAGCTTGTTGACAGGGGAAACAAACACCATATATTTT. Translation gives CASSLLTGETNTIYF.

This chain joins TRBV29-1 and TRBJ1-2; 7 bases map to TRBD1. The junction had 11 bases not matched to a gene; V was cut back by 3 bases and J by 4 bases. The CDR3 consists of 15 residues. Looked up from germline, CDR1 is SQVTM and CDR2 is ANQGSEA. The CDR3 sequence is CSVDPGTGASYGYTF. The DNA for the CDR3 is TGCAGCGTTGACCCCGGTACAGGGGCGAGCTATGGCTACACCTTC.

This chain connects TRBV18 to TRBJ1-1; a weak D match, TRBD1 (6 bases). Trimming shortened V by 3 bases and J by 4 bases, and 21 bases separated the two germline ends. Germline V gives CDR1 KGHSH, CDR2 LQKENI. The CDR3 totals 17 residues. CDR3 nucleotides: TGTGCCAGCTCACCGAGGACCCCCTATACAGGGAGCACTGAAGCTTTCTTT. It translates to CASSPRTPYTGSTEAFF.

The chain is built from TRBV2 and TRBJ1-5; TRBD1 agrees at 11 bases. CDR1 and CDR2 (germline): SNHLY, FYNNEI. J lost 6 bases, V lost 6 bases, and 4 bases had no gene match. CDR3 length: 14 residues. The CDR3 nucleotides read TGTGCCAGCAGACCGGGACAGGGGGGTCAGCCCCAGCATTTT. This translates into CASRPGQGGQPQHF.

This chain joins TRBV14 and TRBJ2-7; perhaps TRBD1 as D (6 bases). CDR3 length: 15 residues. Trimming pared 2 bases from V and 0 bases from J, leaving 11 bases between. Germline CDR1 is SGHDN and CDR2 is FVKESK. CDR3 sequence (DNA): TGTGCCAGCAGCCAACAGGGGCCAAGCTCCTACGAGCAGTACTTC. Encoded protein: CASSQQGPSSYEQYF.

The chain recombines TRBV6-5 with TRBJ1-2; 9 bases fit TRBD1. This CDR3 region has 15 residues. Losses at the gene ends were 2 bases for V and 4 bases for J; bases not matched to a gene: 5. The V gene's germline CDR1 is MNHEY and CDR2 SVGAGI. In DNA form, the CDR3 reads TGTGCCAGCAGTTACCTGTACAGGGGGCCCTATGGCTACACCTTC. Its protein is CASSYLYRGPYGYTF.

This rearrangement joins TRBV6-6 to TRBJ1-5, with unresolved D. CDR1 is MNHNY and CDR2 is SVGAGI in the germline V gene (reference sequence). V lost 6 bases and J 2 bases, leaving 11 bases between the germline ends. The CDR3 covers 14 residues. The CDR3 DNA reads as TGTGCCAGCAGCCAATGGGGAGGCAATCAGCCCCAGCATTTT. This gives the protein CASSQWGGNQPQHF.

V and J are TRBV19 and TRBJ2-5; TRBD2 aligns across 14 bases. The J segment lost 6 bases and the V segment lost 5 bases, leaving 8 bases of the junction unmatched. There are 16 residues in the CDR3. Per the germline V gene, CDR1 is LNHDA and CDR2 is SQIVND (reference sequence). The CDR3 region is CASSQIGTSGGKTQYF. The CDR3 DNA is TGTGCCAGTAGTCAAATCGGGACTAGCGGGGGAAAGACCCAGTACTTC.

The V and J genes are TRBV7-8 and TRBJ2-5, with a tentative D call TRBD1 (5 bases). Germline V gene data show CDR1 as SGHVS and CDR2 as FQNEAQ. The CDR3 covers 15 residues. Deletions cut 2 bases from V and 1 base from J, with 11 bases between. The CDR3 DNA follows: TGTGCCAGCAGCTTATATACAGGACCCCAAGAGACCCAGTACTTC. Translating it yields CASSLYTGPQETQYF.

V is TRBV6-5 and J is TRBJ1-5, with 7 positions matching TRBD1. The V gene's germline CDR1 is MNHEY and CDR2 SVGAGI. The V and J ends lost 6 bases and 11 bases, in that order; junction bases with no gene match: 10. The CDR3 has 13 residues. This CDR3 reads CASRWTGPSAQHF. For the CDR3, the DNA is TGTGCCAGCAGGTGGACAGGCCCCTCGGCCCAGCATTTT.

This clone was seen a handful of times. V gene TRBV6-5 combines with J gene TRBJ1-4, with TRBD1 matching over 7 bases. The CDR3 has 15 residues. V was clipped by 2 bases and J by 4 bases; unmatched bases: 4. The germline CDR1 and CDR2 sequences are MNHEY and SVGAGI. The CDR3: CASSYGGQINEKLFF. The CDR3 region has the DNA TGTGCCAGCAGTTACGGGGGACAGATTAATGAAAAACTGTTTTTT.

J is TRBJ1-4 and V is TRBV7-9, with D maybe TRBD1 (6 bases). The CDR3 spans 15 residues. V was clipped by 0 bases and J by 8 bases, with 13 bases between them. Germline loops: CDR1 SEHNR, CDR2 FQNEAQ (reference sequence). The CDR3 region has the DNA TGTGCCAGCAGCTTAGCTGGGGGGGCCGGCGAAAAACTGTTTTTT. It translates to CASSLAGGAGEKLFF.